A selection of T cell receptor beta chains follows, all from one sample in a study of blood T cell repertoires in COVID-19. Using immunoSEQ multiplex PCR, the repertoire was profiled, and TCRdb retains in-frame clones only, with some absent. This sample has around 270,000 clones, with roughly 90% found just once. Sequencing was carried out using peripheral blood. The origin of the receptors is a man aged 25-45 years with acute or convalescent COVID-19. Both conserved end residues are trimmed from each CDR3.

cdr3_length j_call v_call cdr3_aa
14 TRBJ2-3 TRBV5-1 ASSPLGGWGTDTQY
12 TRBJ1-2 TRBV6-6 ASSLGQGVYGYT
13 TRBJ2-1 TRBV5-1 ASGQLAGGDNEQF
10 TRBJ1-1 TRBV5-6 ASSMDRGEAF
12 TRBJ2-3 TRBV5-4 ASSWTGGRDTQY
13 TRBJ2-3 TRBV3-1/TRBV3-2 ASSQWEASADTQY
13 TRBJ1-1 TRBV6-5 ASSHRGQVNTEAF
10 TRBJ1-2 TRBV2 ASSDRNYGYT
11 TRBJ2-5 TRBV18 ASSGGVQETQY
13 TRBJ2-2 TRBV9 ASSVGREGTGELF
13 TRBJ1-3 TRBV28 ASSPQGTSGNTIY
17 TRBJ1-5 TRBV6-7 ASSYPTSPLGRGNQPQH
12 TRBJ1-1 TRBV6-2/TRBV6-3 ASSYLGHNTEAF
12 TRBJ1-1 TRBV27 ASSLGGRGTEAF